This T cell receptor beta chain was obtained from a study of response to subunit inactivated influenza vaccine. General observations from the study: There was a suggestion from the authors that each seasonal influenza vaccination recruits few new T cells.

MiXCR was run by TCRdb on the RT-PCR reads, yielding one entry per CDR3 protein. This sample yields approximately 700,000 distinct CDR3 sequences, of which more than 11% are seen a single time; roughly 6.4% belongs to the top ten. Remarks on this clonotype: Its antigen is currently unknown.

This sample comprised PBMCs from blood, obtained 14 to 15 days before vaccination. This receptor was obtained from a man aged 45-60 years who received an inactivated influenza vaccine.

CDR3 residues: CSVGTWGETQYF. CDR3 DNA: TGCAGCGTGGGGACGTGGGGCGAGACCCAGTACTTC. The chain carries TRBV29-1 and TRBJ2-5; D may correspond to TRBD1 or TRBD2 (5 bases each). The germline V gene has CDR1 SQVTM and CDR2 ANQGSEA. This CDR3 contains 12 residues. With 6 bases removed from V and 5 bases from J, the gap between germline ends came to 13 bases.